The sequence of this T cell receptor beta chain was determined in a study of early stage breast cancer tumors. Study-level information: Each sample averaged approximately 9.9-fold read coverage. Findings and limits, study-wide: Commonly generated sequences made up most enriched TCRB sequences shared between patients.

Only in-frame clones appear in the TCRdb table, and some are missing; sequencing was by immunoSEQ multiplex PCR. Here the sample spans 25,000 to 35,000 clones, 75% to 85% being singletons. The CDR3 totals 14 residues. Germline V gene lookup returns CDR1 SGHDN and CDR2 FVKESK. V shed 6 bases, J shed 12 bases, and the junction held 9 bases outside the gene matches. To note about this clone: The antigen is undetermined.

The V call is TRBV14, the J call TRBJ2-1; 12 bases agree with TRBD2. This receptor was obtained from a person in their sixties with breast cancer. Sequencing input: blood. CDR3 nucleotides: TGTGCCAGCAGTCTAGCGGGAGGGAACCCAAGGCAGTTCTTC. It yields the protein CASSLAGGNPRQFF.